The 12 T cell receptor beta chains below all came from one sample that was sequenced in a study of STAT5B mutations in CD4+ large granular lymphocyte leukemia. TCRdb's copy holds only in-frame clones and misses some; the assay was immunoSEQ multiplex PCR. Among 30,000 to 40,000 clones listed, roughly 85% were seen once. The specimen was CD4+ T cells from blood buffy coats. All receptors come from a human donor in good health.

In the case of this clone: The sample holds other DNA sequences that translate to the same CDR3. The rearrangement uses TRBV5-1 and TRBJ1-3, with a tentative D call TRBD1 (5 bases). Per the germline V gene, CDR1 is SGHRS and CDR2 is YFSETQ. The CDR3 is made up of 16 amino acids. The V and J ends lost 0 bases and 0 bases respectively, with 10 bases between them. CDR3 in amino acids: CASSLGWGSSGNTIYF. CDR3 nucleotide sequence: TGCGCCAGCAGCTTGGGGTGGGGGAGCTCTGGAAACACCATATATTTT. The whole variable domain, remainder taken from reference TRBV5-1 and TRBJ1-3, is KAGVTQTPRYLIKTRGQQVTLSCSPISGHRSVSWYQQTPGQGLQFLFEYFSETQRNKGNFPGRFSGRQFSNSRSEMNVSTLELGDSALYLCASSLGWGSSGNTIYFGEGSWLTVV.

This clone was counted a few times. The chain has TRBV28 and TRBJ1-2, with D unclear. The germline gives CDR1 MDHEN, CDR2 SYDVKM. The CDR3 consists of 12 residues. Deletions cut 8 bases from V and 1 base from J, with 8 bases between. In nucleotides, the CDR3 is TGTGCCAGCGGTAGGCGTAACTATGGCTACACCTTC. Amino acid sequence: CASGRRNYGYTF.

The CDR3 coding sequence is TGTGCCAGCAGCTCCGGGACTAGCGAAACAGATACGCAGTATTTT. This codes for CASSSGTSETDTQYF. The rearrangement joins TRBV7-2 to TRBJ2-3; 10 bases agree with TRBD2. Germline loops: CDR1 SGHTA, CDR2 FQGNSA. The CDR3 spans 15 residues. Trimming took 4 bases from V and 3 from J; bases not matched to a gene: 4.

The chain carries TRBV5-1 and TRBJ2-7, with 8 bases fitting TRBD2. Losses at the gene ends were 0 bases for V and 4 bases for J; bases not matched to a gene: 6. The CDR3 extends over 15 amino acids. CDR1 and CDR2 from the germline V gene are SGHRS and YFSETQ. The chain's CDR3 is CASSLESGLGYEQYF. Written as DNA, the CDR3 is TGCGCCAGCAGCTTGGAATCGGGACTAGGGTACGAGCAGTACTTC.

The rearrangement joins TRBV7-2 to TRBJ2-7, with TRBD1 identical over 8 bases. V lost 4 bases to trimming and J lost 0 bases; unmatched junction nucleotides: 5. Germline values: CDR1 SGHTA, CDR2 FQGNSA. This CDR3 region has 15 residues. The CDR3 spells CASSSDRAFSYEQYF. The CDR3 region has the DNA TGTGCCAGCAGCTCGGACAGGGCCTTCTCCTACGAGCAGTACTTC.

The chain has TRBV30 and TRBJ2-3, with 11 bases lining up with TRBD2. The CDR3 is 14 residues long. V was pared by 2 bases and J by 3 bases, with 1 base of the junction left unmatched. From germline, CDR1 is GTSNPN and CDR2 SVGIG (reference sequence). CDR3 region: CAWSLAGGTDTQYF. The CDR3 DNA reads as TGTGCCTGGAGTTTAGCGGGAGGGACAGATACGCAGTATTTT.

J is TRBJ2-7 and V is TRBV28; D not certain. CDR1 is MDHEN, CDR2 SYDVKM, per germline. This CDR3 has 10 amino acids. V was shortened by 1 base and J by 5 bases, with 0 bases between the two germline ends. CDR3 DNA: TGTGCCAGCAGTTTATACGAGCAGTACTTC. It encodes CASSLYEQYF.

The rearrangement uses TRBV14 and TRBJ1-2, with TRBD1 matching 7 bases. CDR3 length: 13 residues. V dropped 3 bases and J dropped 6; count of bases not matched to a gene: 4. Germline V lookup: CDR1 SGHDN, CDR2 FVKESK. The CDR3 region has the DNA TGTGCCAGCAGCCAGGCCAGGGGGGATGGCTACACCTTC. Translation gives CASSQARGDGYTF.

This sequence joins TRBV5-5 and TRBJ2-5; 10 bases line up with TRBD1. The germline V gene has CDR1 SGHKS and CDR2 YYEKEE (reference sequence). J gave up 5 bases and V 4 bases, and 8 bases lay outside the gene matches. CDR3 length: 15 amino acids. In DNA, the CDR3 is TGTGCCAGCAGCCAGCCGACAGGGGGCGTCGAGACCCAGTACTTC. Translating gives CASSQPTGGVETQYF.

V gene TRBV10-3 combines with J gene TRBJ1-1; 7 positions match TRBD1. Germline trimming cut 7 bases from V and 5 bases from J; bases unmatched to any gene: 10. The CDR3 extends over 14 amino acids. Germline CDR1 ENHRY, CDR2 SYGVKD. CDR3 nucleotide sequence: TGTGCCATCACCCCACAGGGGCAGGGGACTGAAGCTTTCTTT. Its protein is CAITPQGQGTEAFF.

A single count supports this clone. The rearrangement uses TRBV28 and TRBJ1-5; 8 positions agree with TRBD1. Germline loops: CDR1 MDHEN, CDR2 SYDVKM. CDR3 length equals 17 residues. V shed 5 bases, J shed 1 base, and the junction held 10 bases outside the gene matches. The CDR3 DNA reads as TGTGCCAGCAGTCCGATAGACAGGGGTTGGAGCAATCAGCCCCAGCATTTT. This encodes CASSPIDRGWSNQPQHF.

This sequence joins TRBV7-8 and TRBJ2-7; D gene ambiguous. The germline CDR1 and CDR2 sequences are SGHVS and FQNEAQ. CDR3 size: 13 residues. Trimming removed 4 bases at V and 3 bases at J, with 10 bases between. CDR3 DNA: TGTGCCAGCAGCTCCCCAGCCCTCTACGAGCAGTACTTC. It yields the protein CASSSPALYEQYF. The whole variable domain, remainder taken from reference TRBV7-8 and TRBJ2-7, is GAGVSQSPRYKVAKRGQDVALRCDPISGHVSLFWYQQALGQGPEFLTYFQNEAQLDKSGLPSDRFFAERPEGSVSTLKIQRTQQEDSAVYLCASSSPALYEQYFGPGTRLTVT.